This TCR beta chain was retrieved from a study of CD8 T cells in ankylosing spondylitis. Overall study results and limits: Made up of under 10 highly homologous variants, a TCR beta motif appeared characteristic of ankylosing spondylitis blood. Significantly higher representation of disease-linked clones was reported for matched ankylosing spondylitis synovial fluid.

In this sample, this clonotype turned up a few times. Its matching antigen is unknown. Preparation of TCR beta libraries was done by quantitative 5'-RACE with molecular barcodes. One entry per CDR3 protein results from TCRdb running MiXCR on the 5' RACE reads. The sample yields approximately 25,000 distinct CDR3 sequences, roughly 7.3% seen once. From germline, CDR1 is LGHDT and CDR2 YNNKEL (reference sequence). The CDR3 length is 13 residues. Between the trimmed V and J ends, which lost 5 bases and 2 bases, there was a span of 9 bases. The chain couples TRBV3-1 to TRBJ2-5; D call uncertain. The source of this sequence is a male donor with ankylosing spondylitis or in good health (not recorded which). Specimen: blood. The CDR3 spells CASSSVQQETQYF. The CDR3 coding sequence is TGTGCCAGCAGCTCCGTTCAGCAAGAGACCCAGTACTTC.